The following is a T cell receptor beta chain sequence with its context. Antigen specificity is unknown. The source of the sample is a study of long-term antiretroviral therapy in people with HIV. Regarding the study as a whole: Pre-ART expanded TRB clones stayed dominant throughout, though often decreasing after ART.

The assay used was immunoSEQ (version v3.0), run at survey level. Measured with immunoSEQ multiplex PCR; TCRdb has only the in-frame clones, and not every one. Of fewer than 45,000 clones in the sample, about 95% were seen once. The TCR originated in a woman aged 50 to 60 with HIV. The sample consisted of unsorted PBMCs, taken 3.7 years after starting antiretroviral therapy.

The CDR3 nucleotides read TGTGCCAGCAGTGAGGGGAATTCACCCCTCCACTTT. Its translation: CASSEGNSPLHF. The V and J genes are TRBV2 and TRBJ1-6, with D unresolved. V lost 3 bases and J lost 7, with 4 bases in between. Germline assignment: CDR1 SNHLY and CDR2 FYNNEI. The CDR3 length is 12 residues.